These 29 T cell receptor beta chains were all obtained from the same sample, sequenced in a study of glioma-infiltrating T cells after dendritic cell vaccination. Using immunoSEQ multiplex PCR, the repertoire was profiled, and TCRdb retains in-frame clones only, with some absent. The sample carries 60,000 or so clones, about 89% recorded once. Indicated time point: after dendritic cell vaccination, including at tumor progression/relapse. Sample: blood, taken after dendritic cell vaccination. All receptors derive from a human donor with glioblastoma.

This rearrangement joins TRBV5-1 to TRBJ1-2; 10 nucleotides agree with TRBD1. V lost 0 bases to trimming and J lost 0 bases; unmatched junction nucleotides: 8. The CDR3 runs to 18 residues. Germline loops: CDR1 SGHRS, CDR2 YFSETQ. The CDR3 DNA sequence: TGCGCCAGCAGCTTGGATTTGACAGGGGGCGCGTCTAACTATGGCTACACCTTC. Its translation: CASSLDLTGGASNYGYTF. The complete variable domain, with remaining parts taken from reference TRBV5-1 and TRBJ1-2, reads KAGVTQTPRYLIKTRGQQVTLSCSPISGHRSVSWYQQTPGQGLQFLFEYFSETQRNKGNFPGRFSGRQFSNSRSEMNVSTLELGDSALYLCASSLDLTGGASNYGYTFGSGTRLTVV.

The chain carries TRBV5-4 and TRBJ1-2; D is undetermined. V lost 3 bases and J lost 0, with 9 bases in between. The CDR3 is 14 amino acids. Germline CDR1 SGHNT, CDR2 YYREEE (reference sequence). CDR3 in DNA: TGTGCCAGCAGCTGGGGAGGACCTAACTATGGCTACACCTTC. Amino acids: CASSWGGPNYGYTF. The full variable domain, with the rest looked up from reference TRBV5-4 and TRBJ1-2, is ETGVTQSPTHLIKTRGQQVTLRCSSQSGHNTVSWYQQALGQGPQFIFQYYREEENGRGNFPPRFSGLQFPNYSSELNVNALELDDSALYLCASSWGGPNYGYTFGSGTRLTVV.

The rearrangement joins TRBV19 to TRBJ2-3, with 10 positions matching TRBD2. The CDR3 is made up of 15 amino acids. The V segment lost 10 bases and the J segment 5 bases; nucleotides outside the gene matches: 12. CDR1 LNHDA and CDR2 SQIVND come from the germline V gene (reference sequence). CDR3 DNA sequence: TGTGCCACCGCTGCCGGGACTAGCGAATTAGATACGCAGTATTTT. Its translation: CATAAGTSELDTQYF.

The gene calls are TRBV12-5 and TRBJ2-3; D might be TRBD2 (6 bases). CDR1 and CDR2 (germline): LGHNT, FRNRAP. The V gene lost 7 bases and the J gene lost 0 bases, with 8 bases spanning the gap. CDR3 length: 13 amino acids. The CDR3 DNA reads as TGTGCTAGTGCGGGGGTCAGCACAGATACGCAGTATTTT. It codes for CASAGVSTDTQYF.

V usage is TRBV7-9 and J usage is TRBJ2-7; 11 positions agree with TRBD1. The CDR3 contains 14 residues. V lost 5 bases and J lost 3; bases outside the gene matches: 3. The germline CDR1 and CDR2 sequences are SEHNR and FQNEAQ (reference sequence). The DNA of the CDR3 is TGTGCCAGCAGCCGCGGGACAGGGGGCTACGAGCAGTACTTC. This translates into CASSRGTGGYEQYF.

V and J are TRBV7-9 and TRBJ1-2; no definite D call. The V end lost 5 bases, the J end lost 5 bases, and 12 bases lay between the germline ends. CDR1 is SEHNR and CDR2 is FQNEAQ in the germline V gene (reference sequence). This CDR3 region has 13 residues. CDR3 nucleotides: TGTGCCAGCAGCATCGAGTCCGGGTATGGCTACACCTTC. Translated: CASSIESGYGYTF.

The V call is TRBV6-5, the J call TRBJ2-4; D might be TRBD2 (5 bases). The CDR3 totals 13 residues. Germline V gene sequence: CDR1 MNHEY, CDR2 SVGAGI. V dropped 7 bases and J dropped 6 bases, with 13 bases sitting between them. The DNA for the CDR3 is TGTGCCAGCACCCAGCCGGAGGTAAACATTCAGTACTTC. It yields the protein CASTQPEVNIQYF.

V and J are TRBV5-1 and TRBJ1-4; 8 positions match TRBD1. Germline V CDR1 and CDR2: SGHRS, YFSETQ. The CDR3 extends over 14 amino acids. J gave up 8 bases and V 4 bases, and 7 bases lay outside the gene matches. The CDR3 sequence: CASSKDREGEKLFF. The CDR3 DNA reads as TGCGCCAGCAGCAAGGACAGGGAGGGGGAAAAACTGTTTTTT.

This chain joins TRBV4-1 and TRBJ1-6; TRBD1 matches at 9 bases. In germline, CDR1 is MGHRA, CDR2 YSYEKL. Germline trimming cut 0 bases from V and 8 bases from J; bases unmatched to any gene: 5. The CDR3 has 16 residues. CDR3 sequence: CASSQDRQGDYSPLHF. CDR3 bases: TGCGCCAGCAGCCAAGACAGACAGGGGGATTATTCACCCCTCCACTTT.

The rearrangement links TRBV6-6 to TRBJ1-1; D is possibly TRBD1 (6 bases). The germline V gene encodes CDR1 MNHNY and CDR2 SVGAGI (reference sequence). Trimming took off 5 bases at V and 6 bases at J, with 10 bases between the two ends. This CDR3 spans 12 amino acids. CDR3 in amino acids: CASSPRTAEAFF. The DNA for the CDR3 is TGTGCCAGCAGTCCCCGGACAGCTGAAGCTTTCTTT.

This clone was seen a few times. The chain has TRBV4-1 and TRBJ1-3; D possibly corresponds to TRBD1 (6 bases). The CDR3 consists of 18 residues. V lost 1 base, J lost 2 bases, and 18 bases lay in between. CDR1 is MGHRA and CDR2 is YSYEKL in the germline V gene. The CDR3 here is CASSQGPRGPGAGNTIYF. CDR3 DNA: TGCGCCAGCAGCCAAGGCCCCAGGGGTCCAGGGGCTGGAAACACCATATATTTT.

This rearrangement joins TRBV4-2 to TRBJ2-1, with 11 bases identical to TRBD2. Germline lookup yields CDR1 LGHNA and CDR2 YNFKEQ. The V segment lost 4 bases and the J segment 7 bases; nucleotides outside the gene matches: 15. The CDR3 runs to 18 residues. CDR3 in amino acids: CASSRTEKTTSGNNEQFF. In DNA, the CDR3 is TGTGCCAGCAGCCGGACGGAAAAAACGACTAGCGGGAATAATGAGCAGTTCTTC.

The V call is TRBV11-3, the J call TRBJ2-1; 9 bases map to TRBD2. The J segment lost 1 base and the V segment lost 3 bases, leaving 7 bases of the junction unmatched. The germline V gene has CDR1 SGHNT and CDR2 YENEEA. The CDR3 length is 17 residues. The CDR3 here is CASSLGLAGNSYNEQFF. The DNA for the CDR3 is TGTGCCAGCAGCTTGGGGCTAGCGGGAAATTCCTACAATGAGCAGTTCTTC. The variable domain in full, with the rest retrieved from reference TRBV11-3 and TRBJ2-1, is EAGVVQSPRYKIIEKKQPVAFWCNPISGHNTLYWYLQNLGQGPELLIRYENEEAVDDSQLPKDRFSAERLKGVDSTLKIQPAELGDSAVYLCASSLGLAGNSYNEQFFGPGTRLTVL.

The chain is built from TRBV30 and TRBJ2-3; D is possibly TRBD2 (7 bases). The V and J ends lost 3 bases and 4 bases respectively, with 17 bases between them. This CDR3 contains 15 residues. Germline CDR1 GTSNPN, CDR2 SVGIG (reference sequence). CDR3 loop: CAWSQGTGGPDTQYF. CDR3 bases: TGTGCCTGGAGCCAGGGAACCGGGGGGCCAGATACGCAGTATTTT. The full variable domain, its missing parts supplied by reference TRBV30 and TRBJ2-3, is SQTIHQWPATLVQPVGSPLSLECTVEGTSNPNLYWYRQAAGRGLQLLFYSVGIGQISSEVPQNLSASRPQDRQFILSSKKLLLSDSGFYLCAWSQGTGGPDTQYFGPGTRLTVL.

The V call is TRBV23-1, the J call TRBJ2-1, with TRBD2 matching 8 bases. TRBV23-1 is reported as an ORF; its role is uncertain. Unmatched junction bases numbered 10, after V lost 0 bases and J lost 12 bases. This CDR3 is built from 15 residues. CDR3 DNA sequence: TGCGCCAGCAGTCAATCGCCTAGCGGGTTGGTCATGCAGTTCTTC. It yields the protein CASSQSPSGLVMQFF.

The V gene is TRBV18, the J gene TRBJ2-5; D call uncertain. This CDR3 has 14 amino acids. The germline V gene encodes CDR1 KGHSH and CDR2 LQKENI. V gave up 5 bases and J gave up 3 bases, with 13 bases separating them. CDR3 nucleotides: TGTGCCAGCTCAAGCTACTCCCTGAAAGAGACCCAGTACTTC. Amino acids: CASSSYSLKETQYF.

The V gene is TRBV4-1, the J gene TRBJ2-1, with D possibly TRBD2 on 5 matching bases. Trimming stripped 0 bases from V and 12 bases from J, with 18 bases between. The CDR3 is 15 residues long. Looked up from germline, CDR1 is MGHRA and CDR2 is YSYEKL. The DNA for the CDR3 is TGCGCCAGCAGCCAAGATATGATTCTGACTAAATGGCAGTTCTTC. Its protein is CASSQDMILTKWQFF.

The rearrangement links TRBV4-2 to TRBJ1-2, with D possibly matching TRBD1 (6 bases). The V and J ends lost 0 bases and 3 bases respectively, with 11 bases between them. The CDR3 spans 15 residues. Germline loops: CDR1 LGHNA, CDR2 YNFKEQ. The CDR3 protein is CASSQDPGVDYGYTF. The CDR3 region has the DNA TGTGCCAGCAGCCAAGATCCAGGGGTGGACTATGGCTACACCTTC.

The V and J genes are TRBV9 and TRBJ2-7; tentative D call: TRBD1 (6 bases). Germline CDR1 is SGDLS and CDR2 is YYNGEE. Trimming shortened V by 0 bases and J by 7 bases, and 11 bases separated the two germline ends. This CDR3 region has 13 residues. CDR3: CASSVGQVREQYF. DNA for the CDR3: TGTGCCAGCAGCGTAGGACAGGTACGGGAGCAGTACTTC.

The rearrangement joins TRBV6-1 to TRBJ2-7; 12 bases map to TRBD1. Germline CDR1 reads MNHNS; CDR2 reads SASEGT. V lost 2 bases and J lost 4; bases outside the gene matches: 6. This CDR3 has 16 residues. CDR3 protein: CASSERWGQGAYEQYF. CDR3 nucleotide sequence: TGTGCCAGCAGTGAACGGTGGGGACAGGGGGCGTACGAGCAGTACTTC.

This clone was counted a few times. This sequence joins TRBV7-2 and TRBJ2-5; possible D gene TRBD1, 5 bases. The CDR3 has 14 residues. Deletions cut 1 base from V and 4 bases from J, with 10 bases between. Germline V gene data show CDR1 as SGHTA and CDR2 as FQGNSA. In DNA, the CDR3 is TGTGCCAGCAGCTTAGTTTCAGGGCCAGAGACCCAGTACTTC. It yields the protein CASSLVSGPETQYF.

The chain uses TRBV4-3 and TRBJ1-6, with 7 bases aligning to TRBD1. Germline V CDR1 and CDR2: LGHNA, YSLEER. Trimming at V came to 1 base and at J to 5 bases, leaving 5 bases not matched to a gene. The CDR3 runs to 16 residues. CDR3 in DNA: TGCGCCAGCAGCCAAGTCCCGGGACAGAATAATTCACCCCTCCACTTT. Its translation: CASSQVPGQNNSPLHF.

The chain has TRBV7-9 and TRBJ1-2; TRBD1 matches at 7 bases. In germline, CDR1 is SEHNR, CDR2 FQNEAQ (reference sequence). V gave up 5 bases and J gave up 4 bases; unmatched junction bases: 4. The CDR3 runs 13 residues. This CDR3 is CASSPGQSYGYTF. CDR3 coding DNA: TGTGCCAGCAGCCCGGGACAGTCCTATGGCTACACCTTC. The whole variable domain, filled in from reference TRBV7-9 and TRBJ1-2, reads DTGVSQNPRHKITKRGQNVTFRCDPISEHNRLYWYRQTLGQGPEFLTYFQNEAQLEKSRLLSDRFSAERPKGSFSTLEIQRTEQGDSAMYLCASSPGQSYGYTFGSGTRLTVV.

V usage is TRBV11-2 and J usage is TRBJ2-2, with D tentatively TRBD1 (5 bases). The CDR3 loop spans 15 amino acids. V lost 3 bases, J lost 6 bases, and 14 bases lay in between. Germline V gives CDR1 SGHAT, CDR2 FQNNGV. The CDR3 is CASSFMVQGPGELFF. CDR3 DNA sequence: TGTGCCAGCAGCTTCATGGTTCAGGGTCCCGGGGAGCTGTTTTTT. The variable domain in full, completed from reference TRBV11-2 and TRBJ2-2, reads EAGVAQSPRYKIIEKRQSVAFWCNPISGHATLYWYQQILGQGPKLLIQFQNNGVVDDSQLPKDRFSAERLKGVDSTLKIQPAKLEDSAVYLCASSFMVQGPGELFFGEGSRLTVL.

The DNA for the CDR3 is TGTGCCAGCAGTCCCGGAGGAGCGAACACTGAAGCTTTCTTT. Residues: CASSPGGANTEAFF. This sequence joins TRBV6-5 and TRBJ1-1; unclear D gene. CDR1 is MNHEY, CDR2 SVGAGI, per germline. Trimming took 5 bases from V and 1 from J, leaving 11 bases between them. The length of the CDR3 is 14 residues.

This clone was seen only once. The chain has TRBV29-1 and TRBJ2-4; 12 nucleotides agree with TRBD2. CDR3 size: 18 residues. Germline lookup yields CDR1 SQVTM and CDR2 ANQGSEA. V was clipped by 4 bases and J by 0 bases; unmatched bases: 10. The chain's CDR3 is CSVVRYSSGGVAKNIQYF. The CDR3 bases are TGCAGCGTTGTCCGCTACTCTAGCGGGGGGGTAGCCAAAAACATTCAGTACTTC.

This chain joins TRBV11-3 and TRBJ1-2, with 7 bases lining up with TRBD1. The germline gives CDR1 SGHNT, CDR2 YENEEA. This CDR3 comprises 15 residues. V dropped 0 bases and J dropped 5; count of bases not matched to a gene: 6. The CDR3 sequence is CASSLDQGVKYGYTF. In DNA, the CDR3 is TGTGCCAGCAGCTTAGACCAGGGGGTAAAATATGGCTACACCTTC.

This clone was seen only a few times. The chain employs TRBV7-2 and TRBJ2-3; D is undetermined. This CDR3 is 14 amino acids long. Deletions cut 2 bases from V and 4 bases from J, with 10 bases between. In germline, CDR1 is SGHTA, CDR2 FQGNSA. The CDR3 reads CASSLRLAADTQYF. The CDR3 DNA follows: TGTGCCAGCAGCTTACGACTCGCCGCAGATACGCAGTATTTT.

J is TRBJ1-5 and V is TRBV2; no definite D call. This CDR3 spans 13 amino acids. Per the germline V gene, CDR1 is SNHLY and CDR2 is FYNNEI. The ends were cut back, 4 bases at V and 3 bases at J, with 7 bases in the middle. The DNA of the CDR3 is TGTGCCAGCAGTGTAACTCACAATCAGCCCCAGCATTTT. This codes for CASSVTHNQPQHF.